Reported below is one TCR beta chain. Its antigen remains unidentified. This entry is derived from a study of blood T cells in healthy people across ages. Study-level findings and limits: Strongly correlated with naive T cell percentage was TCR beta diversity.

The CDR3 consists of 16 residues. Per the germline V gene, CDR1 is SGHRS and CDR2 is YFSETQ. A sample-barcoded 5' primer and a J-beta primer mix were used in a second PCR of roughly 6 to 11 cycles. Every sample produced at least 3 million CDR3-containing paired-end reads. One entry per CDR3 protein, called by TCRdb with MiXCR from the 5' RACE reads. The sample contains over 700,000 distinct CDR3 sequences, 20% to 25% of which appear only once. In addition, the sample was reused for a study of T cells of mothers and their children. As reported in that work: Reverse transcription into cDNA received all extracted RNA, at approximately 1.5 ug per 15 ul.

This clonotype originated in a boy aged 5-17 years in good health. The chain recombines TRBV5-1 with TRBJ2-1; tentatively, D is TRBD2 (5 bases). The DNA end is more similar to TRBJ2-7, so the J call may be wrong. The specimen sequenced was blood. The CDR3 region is CASSLGGLAILYEQYF. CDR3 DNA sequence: TGCGCCAGCAGCTTGGGAGGCCTAGCCATTCTCTACGAGCAGTACTTC.